The 15 T cell receptor beta chains in this list originate from one sample, sequenced in a study of blood T cell repertoires in COVID-19 (dated by TCRdb to the early 2020s). The library was built by means of the immunoSEQ multiplex PCR assay. In its TCRdb copy, this immuneACCESS table keeps in-frame sequences only and misses some clones. Where compared with another copy, unresolved V genes explain less than half of these, and the others have no known cause. This sample lists roughly 100,000 clones; 92% were detected once. Of the sample, more than 5% falls within the top ten clones. Sequenced sample: peripheral blood. The receptors were sampled from a man aged 45-60 years with active COVID-19.

The CDR3 here is CASSLRDKGNEQYF. The CDR3 DNA sequence: TGTGCCAGCAGCCTCCGGGACAAGGGGAACGAGCAGTACTTC. The genes are TRBV7-8 and TRBJ2-7; a weak D match, TRBD1 (6 bases). The CDR3 totals 14 residues. From germline, CDR1 is SGHVS and CDR2 FQNEAQ. The germline V and J ends were trimmed by 5 bases and 5 bases, with 16 bases remaining between them.

J is TRBJ2-1 and V is TRBV7-2, with 7 bases identical to TRBD2. The CDR3 length is 16 residues. Trimming removed 5 bases from V and 8 bases from J; junction bases left unmatched: 15. The V gene's germline CDR1 is SGHTA and CDR2 FQGNSA. For the CDR3, the DNA is TGTGCCAGCAGCCCTAGACTAGCCCGGGGGGAGGATGAGCAGTTCTTC. Residues: CASSPRLARGEDEQFF.

The V gene is TRBV28, the J gene TRBJ1-1; D gene uncertain. Between the trimmed V and J ends, which lost 3 bases and 6 bases, there was a span of 11 bases. This CDR3 has 13 amino acids. CDR1 MDHEN and CDR2 SYDVKM come from the germline V gene. CDR3 coding DNA: TGTGCCAGCAGTTTGCGTGTTGCGGCTGAAGCTTTCTTT. Its protein is CASSLRVAAEAFF. Full variable domain (outside the CDR3, taken from reference TRBV28 and TRBJ1-1): DVKVTQSSRYLVKRTGEKVFLECVQDMDHENMFWYRQDPGLGLRLIYFSYDVKMKEKGDIPEGYSVSREKKERFSLILESASTNQTSMYLCASSLRVAAEAFFGQGTRLTVV.

The rearrangement joins TRBV24-1 to TRBJ2-1; 7 bases line up with TRBD2. Germline CDR1 KGHDR, CDR2 SFDVKD. Trimming took 5 bases from V and 3 from J; bases not matched to a gene: 3. This CDR3 is 14 amino acids long. The CDR3 region is CATSVTSDYNEQFF. As DNA, the CDR3 is TGTGCCACCAGTGTTACTAGCGACTACAATGAGCAGTTCTTC.

V and J are TRBV24-1 and TRBJ1-2; D not resolved. Trimming took off 11 bases at V and 6 bases at J, with 15 bases between the two ends. The CDR3 has 12 residues. CDR1 and CDR2 from the germline V gene are KGHDR and SFDVKD. The CDR3 nucleotides are TGTGCCAGTCCTCAGAGGCACGATGGCTACACCTTC. Protein: CASPQRHDGYTF.

This clone was seen more than once but under ten times. The chain links TRBV30 to TRBJ1-6, with D possibly being TRBD1 (6 bases). CDR1 GTSNPN and CDR2 SVGIG come from the germline V gene (reference sequence). The CDR3 totals 14 residues. V was clipped by 0 bases and J by 8 bases, with 11 bases between them. The CDR3 DNA sequence: TGTGCCTGGAGTGTACCAGGGGTTTATTCACCCCTCCACTTT. As protein: CAWSVPGVYSPLHF. The full variable domain, rest sourced from reference TRBV30 and TRBJ1-6, is SQTIHQWPATLVQPVGSPLSLECTVEGTSNPNLYWYRQAAGRGLQLLFYSVGIGQISSEVPQNLSASRPQDRQFILSSKKLLLSDSGFYLCAWSVPGVYSPLHFGNGTRLTVT.

CDR3 nucleotide sequence: TGTGCCAGCAGTCGAGGGGGTGAGCAGTTCTTC. Encoded protein: CASSRGGEQFF. V gene TRBV2 combines with J gene TRBJ2-1, with D possibly being TRBD1 (6 bases). The germline CDR1 and CDR2 sequences are SNHLY and FYNNEI. The CDR3 is 11 amino acids. Trimming cost V 5 bases and J 9 bases, with 8 bases left between them. Using reference TRBV2 and TRBJ2-1 for the parts outside the CDR3, the full variable domain is EPEVTQTPSHQVTQMGQEVILRCVPISNHLYFYWYRQILGQKVEFLVSFYNNEISEKSEIFDDQFSVERPDGSNFTLKIRSTKLEDSAMYFCASSRGGEQFFGPGTRLTVL.

This chain joins TRBV6-5 and TRBJ2-3; D is perhaps TRBD2 (6 bases). Trimming removed 6 bases at V and 0 bases at J, with 10 bases between. This CDR3 comprises 14 residues. Germline CDR1 and CDR2: MNHEY and SVGAGI. The CDR3 region is CASRGDWSTDTQYF. Here the CDR3 DNA reads TGTGCCAGCAGGGGGGACTGGAGCACAGATACGCAGTATTTT.

The genes are TRBV7-8 and TRBJ2-7, with D hard to call. Per the germline V gene, CDR1 is SGHVS and CDR2 is FQNEAQ. The V end lost 5 bases, the J end lost 0 bases, and 11 bases lay between the germline ends. This CDR3 has 14 residues. Here the CDR3 DNA reads TGTGCCAGCAGCGCTGCTAAGTACTCCTACGAGCAGTACTTC. Translating gives CASSAAKYSYEQYF.

The chain uses TRBV20-1 and TRBJ2-1; D perhaps matches TRBD2 (5 bases). The germline V gene has CDR1 DFQATT and CDR2 SNEGSKA (reference sequence). V shed 3 bases and J shed 4 bases, with 19 bases lying between them. There are 16 residues in the CDR3. The DNA for the CDR3 is TGCAGTGCTAGTCGAATCAATTCGGGGTTGTACAATGAGCAGTTCTTC. As protein: CSASRINSGLYNEQFF.

The chain recombines TRBV4-1 with TRBJ2-5, with 11 bases aligning to TRBD2. The V gene's germline CDR1 is MGHRA and CDR2 YSYEKL. The ends lost 1 base at V and 2 bases at J; junction bases unmatched: 9. The CDR3 extends over 18 amino acids. As DNA, the CDR3 is TGCGCCAGCAGCCAAGCCCCTTTGGGGACTAGCGGTCAAGAGACCCAGTACTTC. Amino acid sequence: CASSQAPLGTSGQETQYF.

V and J are TRBV6-5 and TRBJ2-7, with 9 bases fitting TRBD1. Germline V gene lookup returns CDR1 MNHEY and CDR2 SVGAGI. CDR3 size: 14 residues. The V segment lost 7 bases and the J segment 3 bases; nucleotides outside the gene matches: 7. As DNA, the CDR3 is TGTGCCAGCATTCCGGGACAGGGTTTCTACGAGCAGTACTTC. It translates to CASIPGQGFYEQYF.

The rearrangement uses TRBV5-1 and TRBJ2-6, with a weak D call TRBD1 (6 bases). The CDR3 is made up of 17 amino acids. Deletions cut 4 bases from V and 1 base from J, with 15 bases between. CDR1 and CDR2 (germline): SGHRS, YFSETQ. The CDR3 spells CASSPGTLPSGANVLTF. CDR3 coding DNA: TGCGCCAGCAGCCCCGGGACACTACCGTCTGGGGCCAACGTCCTGACTTTC.

This clone was recorded only once. The V and J genes are TRBV30 and TRBJ2-1; 10 bases align to TRBD2. The ends lost 0 bases at V and 5 bases at J; junction bases unmatched: 7. Germline CDR1 reads GTSNPN; CDR2 reads SVGIG (reference sequence). This CDR3 is 16 amino acids long. Here the CDR3 DNA reads TGTGCCTGGAGTGTACCGGCTAGCGGGAGTAACAATGAGCAGTTCTTC. This translates into CAWSVPASGSNNEQFF.

J is TRBJ2-7 and V is TRBV28, with 11 bases aligning to TRBD1. V lost 4 bases, J lost 3 bases, and 5 bases stayed unmatched. The germline V gene encodes CDR1 MDHEN and CDR2 SYDVKM. The CDR3 sequence is 15 residues long. The CDR3 sequence is CASSWDRGSDYEQYF. The CDR3 coding sequence is TGTGCCAGCAGTTGGGACAGGGGGTCAGACTACGAGCAGTACTTC.